Below are 29 T cell receptor beta chains sequenced from a single sample in a study of breast tumors, draining lymph nodes, adjacent tissues listed by TCRdb under 2016. Libraries were prepared through multiplex PCR. Sequencer: Illumina HiSeq 2000. The public reads were run again by TCRdb, first through fastp at Q25 and then through MiXCR, and only productive beta chains were kept. Rows matching on CDR3 protein sequence are summarized as one entry with the most common DNA and genes. This sample is represented by 140,000 or so distinct CDR3 sequences; around a third of them were singletons. The top ten hold approximately 2.3% of the sample. Lymph node samples were obtained from the axillary draining lymph nodes of breast cancer patients. Sequencing used axillary lymph node tissue. These TCRs come from a female donor with breast cancer. Some clones in this sample may be carry-over from other donors' samples.

This clonotype was observed at least ten times. This chain links TRBV5-6 with TRBJ2-5; D is possibly TRBD1 (7 bases). Germline loops: CDR1 SGHDT, CDR2 YYEEEE. V lost 1 base and J lost 4, with 14 bases in between. The CDR3 is made up of 15 amino acids. CDR3 nucleotide sequence: TGTGCCAGCAGCTTGCGGGAGCCAGGGGGAGAGACCCAGTACTTC. It codes for CASSLREPGGETQYF.

In this sample, this clonotype turned up many times. This chain connects TRBV10-3 to TRBJ1-5; D uncertain. The CDR3 spans 15 residues. The V gene's germline CDR1 is ENHRY and CDR2 SYGVKD. Trimming removed 2 bases from V and 1 base from J, with 9 bases in between. CDR3 coding DNA: TGTGCCATCAGTGAGGAGGGAGTCAGCAATCAGCCCCAGCATTTT. It translates to CAISEEGVSNQPQHF.

Comments on this clonotype: One end of the junction varies from germline; a read error may be responsible. V is TRBV2 and J is TRBJ2-7, with 13 positions matching TRBD2. The CDR3 totals 15 residues. Germline values: CDR1 SNHLY, CDR2 FYNNEI. This CDR3 is CASGGTSGALGELYF. CDR3 bases: TGTGCCAGCGGTGGGACTAGCGGGGCGTTAGGGGAGCTGTACTTC.

Notes on this clonotype: Since the CDR3 does not end with the conserved phenylalanine or tryptophan, this likely comes from a read error. This sequence joins TRBV20-1 and TRBJ1-5; D ambiguous. The CDR3 contains 14 residues. CDR1 DFQATT and CDR2 SNEGSKA come from the germline V gene (reference sequence). V was cut by 1 base and J by 0 bases, with 7 bases left in between. The CDR3, as DNA: TGCAGTGCTAGAGTGGGCGATAGCAATCAGCCCCAGCATGGT. It codes for CSARVGDSNQPQHG.

This clonotype was recorded at least ten times. J is TRBJ2-5 and V is TRBV18, with D uncertain. CDR1 is KGHSH, CDR2 LQKENI, per germline. This CDR3 comprises 14 residues. V dropped 3 bases and J dropped 1 base, with 9 bases sitting between them. CDR3 nucleotides: TGTGCCAGCTCACCGAGAGAATCCCAAGAGACCCAGTACTTC. It specifies CASSPRESQETQYF.

This clonotype was counted many times. The genes are TRBV7-9 and TRBJ1-2; the D is unclear. Looked up from germline, CDR1 is SEHNR and CDR2 is FQNEAQ (reference sequence). V was clipped by 6 bases and J by 2 bases, with 13 bases between them. The CDR3 has 14 amino acids. CDR3 nucleotides: TGTGCCAGCAGTATAGGAGGATCGAACTATGGCTACACCTTC. Amino acid sequence: CASSIGGSNYGYTF.

At least ten counts were recorded for this clonotype. A much larger clone lies a single base off, so this may be a read error. The chain couples TRBV6-6 to TRBJ2-5, with 11 bases aligning to TRBD1. Germline V CDR1 and CDR2: MNHNY, SVGAGI (reference sequence). The CDR3 is made up of 14 amino acids. V lost 6 bases and J lost 4; bases outside the gene matches: 4. CDR3 loop: CASSPGTGGETQYF. CDR3 DNA sequence: TGTGCCAGCAGCCCCGGGACAGGGGGAGAGACCCAGTACTTC.

The gene calls are TRBV5-5 and TRBJ1-4, with a possible D match to TRBD1 (5 bases). Germline V gene lookup returns CDR1 SGHKS and CDR2 YYEKEE (reference sequence). Between the trimmed V and J ends, which lost 2 bases and 5 bases, there was a span of 13 bases. The CDR3 covers 15 residues. CDR3 sequence: CASSLSFGGNEKLFF. The CDR3 DNA reads TGTGCCAGCAGCTTATCGTTCGGGGGGAATGAAAAACTGTTTTTT.

The table lists this clonotype with many counts. The chain has TRBV5-5 and TRBJ2-1; possibly TRBD1 for D (5 bases). The germline V gene has CDR1 SGHKS and CDR2 YYEKEE (reference sequence). The CDR3 consists of 18 residues. V was cut by 4 bases and J by 6 bases, with 26 bases left in between. CDR3 sequence: CASSLYPLDTRATNEQFF. DNA for the CDR3: TGTGCCAGCAGCCTCTACCCCTTGGACACACGCGCTACCAATGAGCAGTTCTTC.

This clonotype appeared many times. This chain connects TRBV11-2 to TRBJ2-1, with TRBD2 matching 9 bases. Unmatched junction bases numbered 8, after V lost 6 bases and J lost 5 bases. The CDR3 consists of 15 residues. CDR1 and CDR2 (germline): SGHAT, FQNNGV. In DNA, the CDR3 is TGTGCCAGCAGAAGTCCGGGACTAGCCCACAATGAGCAGTTCTTC. It translates to CASRSPGLAHNEQFF.

This clonotype was found many times. The rearrangement links TRBV30 to TRBJ1-2; D call uncertain. With 3 bases removed from V and 3 bases from J, the gap between germline ends came to 5 bases. The CDR3 loop spans 11 amino acids. CDR1 is GTSNPN, CDR2 SVGIG, per germline (reference sequence). The CDR3 protein is CAWRDDYGYTF. The DNA for the CDR3 is TGTGCCTGGAGGGACGACTATGGCTACACCTTC.

In regard to this clonotype: It may be a read error: a sequence one base away is much more abundant. The missing conserved phenylalanine or tryptophan at the end of this CDR3 makes a read error likely. The chain combines TRBV19 with TRBJ2-6, with TRBD1 matching 8 bases. V lost 9 bases, J lost 0 bases, and 7 bases stayed unmatched. The CDR3 contains 16 residues. The germline V gene encodes CDR1 LNHDA and CDR2 SQIVND (reference sequence). For the CDR3, the DNA is TGTGCCAGCATGGGACAGGCGTACTCTGGGGCCAACGTCCTGACTTCC. Residues: CASMGQAYSGANVLTS.

The genes are TRBV24-1 and TRBJ2-3, with 13 bases matching TRBD2. Germline CDR1 and CDR2: KGHDR and SFDVKD. With 5 bases clipped from V and 2 bases from J, the junction kept 6 bases outside the gene matches. The CDR3 length is 17 residues. The CDR3 spells CATSVRTSGGITDTQYF. CDR3 bases: TGTGCCACCAGTGTCAGGACTAGCGGGGGCATCACAGATACGCAGTATTTT.

The V gene is TRBV2, the J gene TRBJ2-2; D not resolved. The CDR3 runs 12 residues. With 6 bases removed from V and 6 bases from J, the gap between germline ends came to 8 bases. In germline, CDR1 is SNHLY, CDR2 FYNNEI. DNA for the CDR3: TGTGCCAGCAGAATGGGATCCGGGGAGCTGTTTTTT. This gives the protein CASRMGSGELFF.

In this sample, this clonotype turned up many times. The J gene is TRBJ2-7, the V gene TRBV18; 8 bases are a match to TRBD1. The CDR3 consists of 14 residues. The trim removed 3 bases at V and 5 bases at J, leaving 6 bases unmatched. Germline values: CDR1 KGHSH, CDR2 LQKENI. The CDR3 DNA reads TGTGCCAGCTCACCCCCGGGACAGGTGAACGAGCAGTACGTC. It yields the protein CASSPPGQVNEQYV.

The chain employs TRBV6-2 or TRBV6-3 and TRBJ1-1; 7 positions match TRBD1. Germline lookup yields CDR1 MNHEY and CDR2 SVGEGT. This CDR3 contains 13 residues. J gave up 4 bases and V 7 bases, and 6 bases lay outside the gene matches. CDR3 nucleotide sequence: TGTGCCAGCAAATATGGGGACAGCACTGAAGCTTTCTTT. Translation: CASKYGDSTEAFF.

About this clonotype: A much larger clone is a single base away; this may be a read error. V and J are TRBV7-9 and TRBJ1-2; the D gene is possibly TRBD1 (5 bases). The CDR3 sequence is 15 residues long. Germline assignment: CDR1 SEHNR and CDR2 FQNEAQ (reference sequence). DNA of the CDR3: TGTGCCAGCAGCTCCGGGACCGATGCTAACCATGGCTACCCCTTC. Residues: CASSSGTDANHGYPF.

Only a few counts were recorded for this clonotype. The rearrangement uses TRBV7-2 and TRBJ1-1; D may be TRBD1 (5 bases). CDR3 length: 14 residues. The germline V gene encodes CDR1 SGHTA and CDR2 FQGNSA. Trimming removed 1 base from V and 1 base from J, with 7 bases in between. The CDR3 here is CASSLGQRNTEAFF. CDR3 DNA sequence: TGTGCCAGCAGCTTAGGACAGAGGAACACTGAAGCTTTCTTT.

A few counts support this clonotype. Relative to the germline gene, one junction end is altered; a read error may explain this. The chain combines TRBV20-1 with TRBJ2-3; the D gene is possibly TRBD1 (5 bases). Germline CDR1 and CDR2: DFQATT and SNEGSKA (reference sequence). The CDR3 covers 15 residues. The CDR3 reads CNARDASLNTGTQYF. The CDR3 nucleotides are TGCAATGCTAGAGACGCAAGCCTGAACACAGGTACGCAGTATTTT.

This clonotype was recorded at least ten times. J is TRBJ2-7 and V is TRBV5-6; D remains unclear. The CDR3 sequence is 11 residues long. V lost 4 bases, J lost 3 bases, and 5 bases lay in between. The germline V gene has CDR1 SGHDT and CDR2 YYEEEE. CDR3 sequence (DNA): TGTGCCAGCAGCCGTGACTACGAGCAGTACTTC. Amino acids: CASSRDYEQYF.

About this clonotype itself: At one boundary the junction diverges from the germline segment, which might be a read error. V and J are TRBV5-1 and TRBJ2-6, with 7 bases that match TRBD1. CDR3 length: 14 amino acids. Germline CDR1 reads SGHRS; CDR2 reads YFSETQ. The CDR3 is CASSLTGAMNTEAF. The CDR3, as DNA: TGCGCCAGCAGCTTGACAGGGGCAATGAACACTGAAGCTTTC.

Ten or more counts support this clonotype. The gene calls are TRBV19 and TRBJ1-5; D uncertain. The CDR3 loop spans 16 amino acids. Germline V lookup: CDR1 LNHDA, CDR2 SQIVND (reference sequence). Trimming shortened V by 5 bases and J by 0 bases, and 14 bases separated the two germline ends. The CDR3 DNA is TGTGCCAGTAGTTCCCGATCTAGTTATAGCAATCAGCCCCAGCATTTT. This codes for CASSSRSSYSNQPQHF.

Comments on this clonotype: Since a much larger clone is just one base distant, this may be a read error. This chain joins TRBV9 and TRBJ2-1, with D tentatively TRBD1 or TRBD2 (6 bases each). This CDR3 region has 14 residues. Germline CDR1 is SGDLS and CDR2 is YYNGEE. CDR3 in amino acids: CASSVEWRGNEQSF. The CDR3 DNA reads as TGTGCCAGCAGCGTAGAGTGGAGGGGGAACGAGCAGTCCTTC.

V and J are TRBV4-3 and TRBJ2-3, with D possibly matching TRBD2 (6 bases). The CDR3 loop spans 15 amino acids. The germline V gene has CDR1 LGHNA and CDR2 YSLEER. Trimming took 4 bases from V and 11 from J, leaving 22 bases between them. This chain's CDR3 is CASSRIAESYNEQYF. The DNA of the CDR3 is TGCGCCAGCAGCCGGATAGCGGAATCCTACAATGAGCAGTATTTT.

This clonotype was counted many times. An end of the junction differs from the germline gene, which may be a read error. V usage is TRBV2 and J usage is TRBJ1-2; no clear D gene. Per germline, CDR1 SNHLY and CDR2 FYNNEI. CDR3 size: 11 residues. The CDR3 region has the DNA TGTGCCAGCAGTGAAAACTATAGCTACACCTTC. The encoded protein is CASSENYSYTF.

CDR3 protein: CASSLRDTGRNEQFF. The CDR3 DNA follows: TGTGCCAGCAGTTTGCGGGACACCGGGCGGAATGAGCAGTTCTTC. V gene TRBV27 combines with J gene TRBJ2-1; either TRBD1 or TRBD2 may fit D (6 bases each). The germline CDR1 and CDR2 sequences are MNHEY and SMNVEV (reference sequence). V dropped 3 bases and J dropped 7 bases, with 16 bases sitting between them. CDR3 length: 15 amino acids.

Of note for this clonotype: This clone may be a read error of a much larger clone one base away. The genes are TRBV5-6 and TRBJ1-6, with D uncertain. The CDR3 extends over 18 amino acids. Germline CDR1 and CDR2: SGHDT and YYEEEE. V was cut by 0 bases and J by 1 base, with 14 bases left in between. The CDR3: CASSLGPPERSYNSPLHF. The CDR3 coding sequence is TGTGCCAGCAGCTTGGGTCCGCCGGAGCGATCCTATAATTCACCCCTCCACTTT.

This clonotype was observed many times. The chain uses TRBV7-8 and TRBJ1-2; D possibly corresponds to TRBD1 (5 bases). With 5 bases removed from V and 3 bases from J, the gap between germline ends came to 13 bases. Looked up from germline, CDR1 is SGHVS and CDR2 is FQNEAQ. The CDR3 spans 14 residues. In DNA, the CDR3 is TGTGCCAGCAGCATGGGGGAGTTGTACTATGGCTACACCTTC. Its translation: CASSMGELYYGYTF.

Remarks on this clonotype: Mismatch with germline at one junction end may stem from a read error. CDR3 in amino acids: CASNLGLPLYNEQLF. The CDR3 coding sequence is TGTGCCAGCAACCTTGGTCTCCCGCTTTACAATGAGCAGCTCTTC. V is TRBV6-5 and J is TRBJ2-1, with unresolved D. The germline CDR1 and CDR2 sequences are MNHEY and SVGAGI. The CDR3 is made up of 15 amino acids.